Below, 24 T cell receptor beta chains from the same sample are listed, as sequenced in a study of blood T cell repertoires in COVID-19. The assay was immunoSEQ multiplex PCR, and TCRdb's table has in-frame clones only and misses some. The table has 350,000 or so clones, more than 90% seen once. Material: PBMCs or T cells enriched from blood (not recorded which). These receptors were collected from a woman in her twenties or thirties who had recovered from COVID-19.

V usage is TRBV6-1 and J usage is TRBJ2-7; 9 bases agree with TRBD1. V gave up 4 bases and J gave up 4 bases; unmatched junction bases: 11. CDR3 length: 16 residues. Germline V gene lookup returns CDR1 MNHNS and CDR2 SASEGT. CDR3 amino acids: CASSVRPGQGSYEQYF. CDR3 sequence (DNA): TGTGCCAGCAGTGTTAGGCCGGGACAGGGTTCGTACGAGCAGTACTTC.

The chain uses TRBV2 and TRBJ1-4; perhaps TRBD1 as D (5 bases). V was clipped by 3 bases and J by 3 bases, with 11 bases between them. CDR1 and CDR2 (germline): SNHLY, FYNNEI. This CDR3 is built from 15 residues. The CDR3 region is CASSDSGRANEKLFF. The CDR3 DNA is TGTGCCAGCAGTGATTCGGGCAGGGCTAATGAAAAACTGTTTTTT.

This chain uses TRBV4-1 with TRBJ1-3; tentatively, D is TRBD1 (5 bases). Trimming took 2 bases from V and 9 from J, leaving 14 bases between them. The germline CDR1 and CDR2 sequences are MGHRA and YSYEKL. The CDR3 consists of 14 residues. CDR3 residues: CASSQLQGSSTIYF. The CDR3 DNA reads TGCGCCAGCAGCCAACTGCAGGGTTCAAGCACCATATATTTT.

This sequence joins TRBV12-5 and TRBJ2-7; D may be TRBD2 (6 bases). The CDR3 totals 14 residues. Germline V gives CDR1 LGHNT, CDR2 FRNRAP. Trimming stripped 1 base from V and 6 bases from J, with 13 bases between. DNA for the CDR3: TGTGCTAGTGGTTTGGCGGGCCAGGGAGGCGAGCAGTACTTC. It yields the protein CASGLAGQGGEQYF.

The chain employs TRBV7-9 and TRBJ2-1; D not certain. Germline V gene sequence: CDR1 SEHNR, CDR2 FQNEAQ (reference sequence). The CDR3 loop spans 14 amino acids. V was pared by 6 bases and J by 8 bases, with 17 bases between. The CDR3 sequence is CASSSRGGSYEQFF. CDR3 sequence (DNA): TGTGCCAGCAGTTCTCGAGGTGGGTCCTATGAGCAGTTCTTC.

This chain connects TRBV23-1 to TRBJ2-4, with TRBD1 as a possible D gene (6 bases). TRBV23-1 has ORF status, its function being uncertain. This CDR3 contains 17 residues. Trimming pared 4 bases from V and 1 base from J, leaving 17 bases between. For the CDR3, the DNA is TGCGCCAGCAGTCTATTTTTGGGGGCGCGGGCCAAAAACATTCAGTACTTC. This encodes CASSLFLGARAKNIQYF.

The rearrangement joins TRBV5-1 to TRBJ2-7; D perhaps matches TRBD1 (6 bases). The CDR3 contains 13 residues. V gave up 3 bases and J gave up 4 bases, with 11 bases separating them. Germline values: CDR1 SGHRS, CDR2 YFSETQ. The CDR3 region is CASSWDTSYEQYF. The CDR3 bases are TGCGCCAGCAGCTGGGACACCTCTTACGAGCAGTACTTC.

CDR3: CASLLAKGTNEQFF. The CDR3 DNA reads as TGTGCCAGCTTACTAGCGAAAGGGACAAATGAGCAGTTCTTC. V usage is TRBV7-3 and J usage is TRBJ2-1; tentatively, D is TRBD2 (7 bases). The CDR3 extends over 14 amino acids. Germline-derived CDR1 and CDR2 are SGHTA and FQGTGA. The ends were cut back, 8 bases at V and 7 bases at J, with 18 bases in the middle. Full variable domain (outside the CDR3, taken from reference TRBV7-3 and TRBJ2-1): GAGVSQTPSNKVTEKGKYVELRCDPISGHTALYWYRQSLGQGPEFLIYFQGTGAADDSGLPNDRFFAVRPEGSVSTLKIQRTERGDSAVYLCASLLAKGTNEQFFGPGTRLTVL.

The rearrangement uses TRBV11-3 and TRBJ1-1, with D possibly being TRBD1 (5 bases). Germline values: CDR1 SGHNT, CDR2 YENEEA. V lost 5 bases and J lost 6, with 10 bases in between. This CDR3 is built from 12 residues. The CDR3 loop is CASSGHTSEAFF. In DNA form, the CDR3 reads TGTGCCAGCAGCGGACATACTTCTGAAGCTTTCTTT.

The chain has TRBV28 and TRBJ2-6, with TRBD2 as a possible D gene (5 bases). V was shortened by 3 bases and J by 0 bases, with 15 bases between the two germline ends. CDR1 and CDR2 from the germline V gene are MDHEN and SYDVKM. The CDR3 is 18 amino acids. In DNA form, the CDR3 reads TGTGCCAGCAGTTTCTTTGGGAGATTCCGCTCTGGGGCCAACGTCCTGACTTTC. It codes for CASSFFGRFRSGANVLTF.

This clone was seen only a few times. The chain recombines TRBV7-8 with TRBJ1-2, with a tentative D call TRBD1 (5 bases). Germline lookup yields CDR1 SGHVS and CDR2 FQNEAQ. V was clipped by 0 bases and J by 3 bases, with 11 bases between them. This CDR3 comprises 15 residues. Written as DNA, the CDR3 is TGTGCCAGCAGCTTAGCCCAGGGATGGGACTATGGCTACACCTTC. Amino acids: CASSLAQGWDYGYTF.

The chain couples TRBV19 to TRBJ1-2; a possible D gene is TRBD1 (5 bases). Per germline, CDR1 LNHDA and CDR2 SQIVND (reference sequence). This CDR3 is 17 amino acids long. With 3 bases removed from V and 1 base from J, the gap between germline ends came to 18 bases. CDR3 in DNA: TGTGCCAGTAGTATCGGGGCAGCGGGGGAGGTTAACTATGGCTACACCTTC. Protein sequence: CASSIGAAGEVNYGYTF. Filled out from reference TRBV19 and TRBJ1-2, the complete variable domain reads DGGITQSPKYLFRKEGQNVTLSCEQNLNHDAMYWYRQDPGQGLRLIYYSQIVNDFQKGDIAEGYSVSREKKESFPLTVTSAQKNPTAFYLCASSIGAAGEVNYGYTFGSGTRLTVV.

The chain recombines TRBV30 with TRBJ2-1; 9 positions agree with TRBD2. V was pared by 4 bases and J by 2 bases, with 12 bases of the junction left unmatched. Germline CDR1 reads GTSNPN; CDR2 reads SVGIG (reference sequence). The CDR3 loop spans 17 amino acids. CDR3 in amino acids: CAWNRLGLAPPYNEQFF. The CDR3 DNA follows: TGTGCCTGGAACCGGCTGGGACTAGCCCCGCCCTACAATGAGCAGTTCTTC.

The chain combines TRBV27 with TRBJ1-2; D might be TRBD1 (5 bases). V gave up 3 bases and J gave up 1 base, with 18 bases separating them. Germline CDR1 and CDR2: MNHEY and SMNVEV (reference sequence). This CDR3 is 17 amino acids long. The CDR3 DNA is TGTGCCAGCAGTTTGGGGCCCCCGTCGTTCGTTAACTATGGCTACACCTTC. The encoded protein is CASSLGPPSFVNYGYTF.

The sample holds a few counts of this clone. The CDR3 spells CASTQKTGMNTEAFF. CDR3 nucleotides: TGTGCCAGCACACAGAAGACAGGGATGAACACTGAAGCTTTCTTT. The rearrangement links TRBV25-1 to TRBJ1-1; the match to TRBD1 covers 7 bases. CDR1 MGHDK and CDR2 SYGVNS come from the germline V gene. The CDR3 covers 15 residues. The junction had 8 bases not matched to a gene; V was cut back by 7 bases and J by 0 bases.

The V and J genes are TRBV6-2 or TRBV6-3 and TRBJ1-5; D call uncertain. Germline V gene lookup returns CDR1 MNHEY and CDR2 SVGEGT. Between the trimmed V and J ends, which lost 2 bases and 4 bases, there was a span of 9 bases. The CDR3 contains 14 residues. The DNA of the CDR3 is TGTGCCAGCAGTTACATCCCGGGGAATCAGCCCCAGCATTTT. It is translated as CASSYIPGNQPQHF.

V is TRBV6-5 and J is TRBJ2-7; unclear D gene. Looked up from germline, CDR1 is MNHEY and CDR2 is SVGAGI. V lost 0 bases to trimming and J lost 2 bases, with 8 bases between them. The CDR3 contains 14 residues. CDR3 sequence reads: CASSYSARTYEQYF. DNA for the CDR3: TGTGCCAGCAGTTACTCGGCCAGGACCTACGAGCAGTACTTC.

The J gene is TRBJ2-5, the V gene TRBV12-3 or TRBV12-4, with D possibly being TRBD2 (5 bases). The CDR3 is made up of 12 amino acids. V lost 5 bases and J 5 bases, leaving 9 bases between the germline ends. CDR3 residues: CASSPTGETQYF. The DNA of the CDR3 is TGTGCCAGCAGTCCCACGGGGGAGACCCAGTACTTC.

This chain uses TRBV9 with TRBJ2-3; 11 positions agree with TRBD2. Germline V lookup: CDR1 SGDLS, CDR2 YYNGEE. J lost 4 bases, V lost 2 bases, and 6 bases had no gene match. The CDR3 has 16 amino acids. CDR3 protein: CASSVSGGDLADTQYF. CDR3 bases: TGTGCCAGCAGCGTTAGCGGGGGGGACCTGGCAGATACGCAGTATTTT.

The genes are TRBV6-5 and TRBJ1-5; tentative D call: TRBD1 (5 bases). Looked up from germline, CDR1 is MNHEY and CDR2 is SVGAGI. V lost 8 bases and J 7 bases, leaving 15 bases between the germline ends. This CDR3 comprises 13 residues. The CDR3: CASSPGEDQPQHF. In DNA form, the CDR3 reads TGTGCCAGCTCCCCGGGGGAAGACCAGCCCCAGCATTTT.

The chain links TRBV27 to TRBJ1-2, with 11 nucleotides matching TRBD1. The CDR3 has 17 residues. The germline V gene encodes CDR1 MNHEY and CDR2 SMNVEV (reference sequence). The V gene end was trimmed by 5 bases and the J gene end by 2 bases; junction bases not matched to a gene: 10. DNA for the CDR3: TGTGCCAGCAGTCCGTTTTACGGGACAGGGGGAAACTATGGCTACACCTTC. As protein: CASSPFYGTGGNYGYTF.

The chain recombines TRBV3-1 (or the pseudogene TRBV3-2) with TRBJ2-3, with 9 bases lining up with TRBD2. Germline trimming cut 4 bases from V and 0 bases from J; bases unmatched to any gene: 5. Germline values: CDR1 LGHDT, CDR2 YNNKEL (reference sequence). The CDR3 sequence is 16 residues long. As DNA, the CDR3 is TGTGCCAGCAGCCGTGGTACTAGCGGGAGCACAGATACGCAGTATTTT. It translates to CASSRGTSGSTDTQYF.

The chain recombines TRBV27 with TRBJ2-3, with 9 bases that match TRBD2. This CDR3 is 15 amino acids long. V lost 6 bases to trimming and J lost 0 bases; unmatched junction nucleotides: 4. Germline-derived CDR1 and CDR2 are MNHEY and SMNVEV (reference sequence). CDR3 in amino acids: CASSRLAESTDTQYF. CDR3 bases: TGTGCCAGCAGCCGACTAGCGGAAAGCACAGATACGCAGTATTTT.

V is TRBV15 and J is TRBJ2-4; TRBD2 agrees at 10 bases. This CDR3 is 22 amino acids long. V was pared by 0 bases and J by 0 bases, with 17 bases of the junction left unmatched. The germline CDR1 and CDR2 sequences are LNHNV and YYDKDF (reference sequence). The DNA of the CDR3 is TGTGCCACCAGCAGAGATGGTTTGGAGGAGCGGGAGGGGCCCCTAGCCAAAAACATTCAGTACTTC. This translates into CATSRDGLEEREGPLAKNIQYF.